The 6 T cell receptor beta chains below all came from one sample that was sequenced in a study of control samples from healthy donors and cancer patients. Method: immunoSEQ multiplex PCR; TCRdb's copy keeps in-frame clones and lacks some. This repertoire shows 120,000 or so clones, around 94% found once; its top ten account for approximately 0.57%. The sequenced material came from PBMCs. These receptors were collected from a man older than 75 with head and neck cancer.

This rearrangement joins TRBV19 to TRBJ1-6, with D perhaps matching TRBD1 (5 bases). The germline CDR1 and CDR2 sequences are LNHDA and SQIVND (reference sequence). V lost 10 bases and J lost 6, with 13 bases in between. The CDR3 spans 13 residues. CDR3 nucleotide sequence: TGTGCCACCTCGGGGCAGGGTAATTCACCCCTCCACTTT. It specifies CATSGQGNSPLHF.

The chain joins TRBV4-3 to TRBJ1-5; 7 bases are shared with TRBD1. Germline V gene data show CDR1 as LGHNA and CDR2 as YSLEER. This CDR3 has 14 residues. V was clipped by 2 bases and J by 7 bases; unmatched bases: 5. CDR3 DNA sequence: TGCGCCAGCAGCCAAAGACAGGGACTGCAGCCCCAGCATTTT. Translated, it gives CASSQRQGLQPQHF.

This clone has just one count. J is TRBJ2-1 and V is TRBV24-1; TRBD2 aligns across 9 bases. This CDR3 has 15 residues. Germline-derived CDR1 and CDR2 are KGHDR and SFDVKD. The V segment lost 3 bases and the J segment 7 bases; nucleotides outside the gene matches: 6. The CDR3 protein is CATSDPSGMENEQFF. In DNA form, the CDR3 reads TGTGCCACCAGTGATCCTAGCGGGATGGAGAATGAGCAGTTCTTC.

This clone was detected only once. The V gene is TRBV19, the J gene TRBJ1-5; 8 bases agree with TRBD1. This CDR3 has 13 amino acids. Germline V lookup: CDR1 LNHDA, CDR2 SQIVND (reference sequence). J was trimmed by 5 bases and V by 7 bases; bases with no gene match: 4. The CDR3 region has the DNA TGTGCCAGTAACCCGACAGGGGATCAGCCCCAGCATTTT. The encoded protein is CASNPTGDQPQHF.

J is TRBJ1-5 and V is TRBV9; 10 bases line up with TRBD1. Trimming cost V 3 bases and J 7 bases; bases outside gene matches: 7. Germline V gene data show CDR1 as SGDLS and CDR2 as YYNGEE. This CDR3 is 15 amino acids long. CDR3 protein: CASSGGTGVSQPQHF. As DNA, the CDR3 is TGTGCCAGCAGCGGCGGGACAGGGGTTAGCCAGCCCCAGCATTTT.

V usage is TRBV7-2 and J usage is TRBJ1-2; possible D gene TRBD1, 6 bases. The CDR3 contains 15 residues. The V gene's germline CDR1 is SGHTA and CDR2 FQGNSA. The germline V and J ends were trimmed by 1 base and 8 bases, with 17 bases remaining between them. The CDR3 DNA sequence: TGTGCCAGCAGCTTAGATCGGGCAGGGGCTGGGGGCTACACCTTC. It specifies CASSLDRAGAGGYTF.